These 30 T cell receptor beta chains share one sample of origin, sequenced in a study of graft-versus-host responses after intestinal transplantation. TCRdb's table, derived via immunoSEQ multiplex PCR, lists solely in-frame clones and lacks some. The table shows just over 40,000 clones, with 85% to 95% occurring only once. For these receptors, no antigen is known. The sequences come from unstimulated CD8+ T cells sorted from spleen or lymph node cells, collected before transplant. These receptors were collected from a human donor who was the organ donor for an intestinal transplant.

The CDR3 here is CASSSDRDGGYTF. The CDR3 nucleotides are TGTGCCAGCAGCTCGGACAGGGATGGCGGCTACACCTTC. V gene TRBV7-9 combines with J gene TRBJ1-2; 8 bases are shared with TRBD1. Germline V gene lookup returns CDR1 SEHNR and CDR2 FQNEAQ (reference sequence). Trimming removed 4 bases from V and 8 bases from J; junction bases left unmatched: 6. The CDR3 consists of 13 residues.

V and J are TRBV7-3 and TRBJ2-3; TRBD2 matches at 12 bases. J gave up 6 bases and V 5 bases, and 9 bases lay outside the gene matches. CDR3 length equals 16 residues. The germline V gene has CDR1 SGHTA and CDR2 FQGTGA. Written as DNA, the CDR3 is TGTGCCAGCAGCCCCGACGGACTAGCGGGGTCGGATACGCAGTATTTT. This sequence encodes CASSPDGLAGSDTQYF.

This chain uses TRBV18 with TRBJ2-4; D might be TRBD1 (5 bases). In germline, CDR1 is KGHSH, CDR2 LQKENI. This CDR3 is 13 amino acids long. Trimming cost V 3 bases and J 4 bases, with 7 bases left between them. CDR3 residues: CASSPRQKNIQYF. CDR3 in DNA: TGTGCCAGCTCACCCCGACAGAAAAACATTCAGTACTTC.

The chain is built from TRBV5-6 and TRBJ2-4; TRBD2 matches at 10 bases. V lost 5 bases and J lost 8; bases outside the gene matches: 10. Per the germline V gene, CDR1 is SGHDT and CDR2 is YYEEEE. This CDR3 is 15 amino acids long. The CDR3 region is CASRPLAGPGHIQYF. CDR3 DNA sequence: TGTGCCAGCAGACCACTAGCGGGGCCCGGCCACATTCAGTACTTC.

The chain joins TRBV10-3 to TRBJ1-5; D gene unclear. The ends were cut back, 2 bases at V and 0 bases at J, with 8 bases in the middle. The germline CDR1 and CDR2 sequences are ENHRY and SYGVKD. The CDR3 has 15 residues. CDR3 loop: CAISEVGNSNQPQHF. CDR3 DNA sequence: TGTGCCATCAGTGAGGTGGGGAATAGCAATCAGCCCCAGCATTTT.

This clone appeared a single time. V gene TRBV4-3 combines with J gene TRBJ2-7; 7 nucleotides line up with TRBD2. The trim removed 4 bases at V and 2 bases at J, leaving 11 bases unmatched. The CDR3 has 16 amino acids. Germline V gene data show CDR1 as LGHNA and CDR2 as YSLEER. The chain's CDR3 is CASSLNRDYLPYEQYF. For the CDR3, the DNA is TGCGCCAGCAGCCTAAACCGGGACTACCTCCCCTACGAGCAGTACTTC.

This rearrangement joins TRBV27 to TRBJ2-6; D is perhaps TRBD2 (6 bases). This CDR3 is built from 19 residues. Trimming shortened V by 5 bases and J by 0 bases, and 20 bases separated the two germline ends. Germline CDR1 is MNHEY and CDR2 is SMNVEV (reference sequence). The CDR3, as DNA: TGTGCCAGCAGTCCCGACGTGGGGACTTGGGGCTCTGGGGCCAACGTCCTGACTTTC. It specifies CASSPDVGTWGSGANVLTF.

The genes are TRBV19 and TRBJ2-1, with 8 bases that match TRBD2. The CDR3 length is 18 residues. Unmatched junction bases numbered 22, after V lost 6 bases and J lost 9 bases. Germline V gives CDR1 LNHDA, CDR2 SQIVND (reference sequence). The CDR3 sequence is CASRRAGVSGLEFSEQFF. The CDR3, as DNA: TGTGCCAGTAGGCGGGCTGGGGTATCGGGACTAGAGTTTAGTGAGCAGTTCTTC.

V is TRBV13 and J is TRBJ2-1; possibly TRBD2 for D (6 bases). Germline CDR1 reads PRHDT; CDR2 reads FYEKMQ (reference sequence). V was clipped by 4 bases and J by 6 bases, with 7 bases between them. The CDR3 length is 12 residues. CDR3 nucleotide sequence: TGTGCCAGCAGCTCACTAGCCAATGAGCAGTTCTTC. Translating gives CASSSLANEQFF.

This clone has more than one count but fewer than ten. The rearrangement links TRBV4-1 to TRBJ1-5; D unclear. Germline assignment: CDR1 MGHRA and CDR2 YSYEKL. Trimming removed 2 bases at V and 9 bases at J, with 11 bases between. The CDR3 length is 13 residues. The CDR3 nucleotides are TGCGCCAGCAGCCAATTACCGGTGTGGCCCCAGCATTTT. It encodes CASSQLPVWPQHF.

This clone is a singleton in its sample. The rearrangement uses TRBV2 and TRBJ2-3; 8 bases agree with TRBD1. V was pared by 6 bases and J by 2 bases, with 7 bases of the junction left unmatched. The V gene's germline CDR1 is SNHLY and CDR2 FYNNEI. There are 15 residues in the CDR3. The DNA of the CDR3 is TGTGCCAGCAGCTCCGGGACAGGTCTCACAGATACGCAGTATTTT. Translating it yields CASSSGTGLTDTQYF. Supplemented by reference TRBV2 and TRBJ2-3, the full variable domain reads EPEVTQTPSHQVTQMGQEVILRCVPISNHLYFYWYRQILGQKVEFLVSFYNNEISEKSEIFDDQFSVERPDGSNFTLKIRSTKLEDSAMYFCASSSGTGLTDTQYFGPGTRLTVL.

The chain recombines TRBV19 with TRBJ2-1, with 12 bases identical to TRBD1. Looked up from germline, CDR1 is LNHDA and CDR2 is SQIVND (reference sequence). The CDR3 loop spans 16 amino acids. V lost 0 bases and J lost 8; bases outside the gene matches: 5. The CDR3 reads CASSIEPGQGADEQFF. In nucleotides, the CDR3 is TGTGCCAGTAGTATAGAACCGGGACAGGGGGCCGATGAGCAGTTCTTC.

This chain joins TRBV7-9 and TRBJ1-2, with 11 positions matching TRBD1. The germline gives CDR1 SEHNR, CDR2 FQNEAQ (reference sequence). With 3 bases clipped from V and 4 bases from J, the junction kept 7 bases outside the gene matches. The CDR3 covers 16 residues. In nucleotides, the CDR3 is TGTGCCAGCAGCTTGGATCGGACAGGGGGCTTCTATGGCTACACCTTC. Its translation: CASSLDRTGGFYGYTF. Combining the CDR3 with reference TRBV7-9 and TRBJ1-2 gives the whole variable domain DTGVSQNPRHKITKRGQNVTFRCDPISEHNRLYWYRQTLGQGPEFLTYFQNEAQLEKSRLLSDRFSAERPKGSFSTLEIQRTEQGDSAMYLCASSLDRTGGFYGYTFGSGTRLTVV.

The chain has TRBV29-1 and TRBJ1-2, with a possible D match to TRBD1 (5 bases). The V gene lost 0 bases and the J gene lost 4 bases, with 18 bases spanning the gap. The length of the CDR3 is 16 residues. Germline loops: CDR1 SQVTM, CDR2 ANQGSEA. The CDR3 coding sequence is TGCAGCGTTGAAGAGGAGAATGGGGGTTTCACCTATGGCTACACCTTC. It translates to CSVEEENGGFTYGYTF. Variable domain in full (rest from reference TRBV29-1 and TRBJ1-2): SAVISQKPSRDICQRGTSLTIQCQVDSQVTMMFWYRQQPGQSLTLIATANQGSEATYESGFVIDKFPISRPNLTFSTLTVSNMSPEDSSIYLCSVEEENGGFTYGYTFGSGTRLTVV.

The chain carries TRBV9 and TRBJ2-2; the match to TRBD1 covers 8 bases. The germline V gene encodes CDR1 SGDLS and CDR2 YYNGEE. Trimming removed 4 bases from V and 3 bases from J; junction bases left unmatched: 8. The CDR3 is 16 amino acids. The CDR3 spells CASSPWDRSYTGELFF. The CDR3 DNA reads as TGTGCCAGCAGCCCATGGGACAGGAGCTACACCGGGGAGCTGTTTTTT.

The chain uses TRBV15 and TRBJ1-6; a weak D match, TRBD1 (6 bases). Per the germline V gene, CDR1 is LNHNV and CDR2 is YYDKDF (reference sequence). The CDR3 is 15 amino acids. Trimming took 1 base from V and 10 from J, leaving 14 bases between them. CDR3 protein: CATSRVGGANSPLHF. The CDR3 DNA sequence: TGTGCCACCAGCAGAGTGGGGGGGGCAAACTCACCCCTCCACTTT. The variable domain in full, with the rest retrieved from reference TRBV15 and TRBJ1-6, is DAMVIQNPRYQVTQFGKPVTLSCSQTLNHNVMYWYQQKSSQAPKLLFHYYDKDFNNEADTPDNFQSRRPNTSFCFLDIRSPGLGDTAMYLCATSRVGGANSPLHFGNGTRLTVT.

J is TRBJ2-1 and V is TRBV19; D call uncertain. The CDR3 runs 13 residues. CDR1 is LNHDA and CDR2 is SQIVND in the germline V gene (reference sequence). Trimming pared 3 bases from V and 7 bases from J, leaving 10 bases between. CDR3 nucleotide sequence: TGTGCCAGTAGTATGGCAGTTGCGAATGAGCAGTTCTTC. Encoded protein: CASSMAVANEQFF.

CDR3 residues: CASSLGPLGEQFF. CDR3 in DNA: TGTGCCAGCAGCTTGGGCCCGCTGGGTGAGCAGTTCTTC. The genes are TRBV5-6 and TRBJ2-1; D is unresolved. V was clipped by 0 bases and J by 9 bases, with 10 bases between them. Germline V CDR1 and CDR2: SGHDT, YYEEEE. There are 13 residues in the CDR3.

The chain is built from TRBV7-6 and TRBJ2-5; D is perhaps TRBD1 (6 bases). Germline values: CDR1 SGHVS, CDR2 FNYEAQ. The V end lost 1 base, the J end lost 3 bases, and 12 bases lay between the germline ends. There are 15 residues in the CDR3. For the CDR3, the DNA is TGTGCCAGCAGCTTAGAACAGGGTTTCGAAGAGACCCAGTACTTC. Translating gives CASSLEQGFEETQYF. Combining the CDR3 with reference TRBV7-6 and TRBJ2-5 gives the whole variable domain GAGVSQSPRYKVTKRGQDVALRCDPISGHVSLYWYRQALGQGPEFLTYFNYEAQQDKSGLPNDRFSAERPEGSISTLTIQRTEQRDSAMYRCASSLEQGFEETQYFGPGTRLLVL.

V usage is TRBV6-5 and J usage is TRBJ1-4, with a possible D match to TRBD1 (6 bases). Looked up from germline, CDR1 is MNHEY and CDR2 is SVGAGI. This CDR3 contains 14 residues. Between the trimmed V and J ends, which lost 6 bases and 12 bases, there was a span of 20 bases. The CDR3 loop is CASRKTGSYLELFF. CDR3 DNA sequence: TGTGCCAGCAGGAAAACAGGGTCTTATTTGGAACTGTTTTTT.

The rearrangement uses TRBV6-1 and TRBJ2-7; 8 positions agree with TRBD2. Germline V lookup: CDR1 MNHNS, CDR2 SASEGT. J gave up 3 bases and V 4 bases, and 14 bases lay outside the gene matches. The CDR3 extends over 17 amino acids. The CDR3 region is CASSGREGSEPFYEQYF. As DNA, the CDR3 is TGTGCCAGCAGTGGCCGGGAGGGGTCCGAACCTTTCTACGAGCAGTACTTC.

CDR3 coding DNA: TGTGCCAGCAGCCAAACGGACAGGGGCTTCGATGAGCAGTTCTTC. Amino acid sequence: CASSQTDRGFDEQFF. The chain recombines TRBV7-9 with TRBJ2-1; 9 bases agree with TRBD1. Germline lookup yields CDR1 SEHNR and CDR2 FQNEAQ (reference sequence). This CDR3 has 15 residues. V was clipped by 5 bases and J by 8 bases; unmatched bases: 10.

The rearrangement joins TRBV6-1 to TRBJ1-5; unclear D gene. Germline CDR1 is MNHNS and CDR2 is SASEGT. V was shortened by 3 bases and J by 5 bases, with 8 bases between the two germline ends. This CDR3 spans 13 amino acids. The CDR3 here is CASSELQDQPQHF. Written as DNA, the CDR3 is TGTGCCAGCAGTGAGCTCCAGGATCAGCCCCAGCATTTT.

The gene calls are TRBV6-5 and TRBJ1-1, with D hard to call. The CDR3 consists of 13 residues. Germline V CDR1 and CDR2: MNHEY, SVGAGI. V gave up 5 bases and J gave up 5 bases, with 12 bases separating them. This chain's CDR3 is CASSPTWGTEAFF. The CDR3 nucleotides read TGTGCCAGCAGTCCGACTTGGGGAACTGAAGCTTTCTTT.

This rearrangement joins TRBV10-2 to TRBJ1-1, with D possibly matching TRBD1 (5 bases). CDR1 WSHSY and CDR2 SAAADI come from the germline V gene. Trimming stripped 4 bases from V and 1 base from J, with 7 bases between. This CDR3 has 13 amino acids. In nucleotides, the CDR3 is TGCGCCAGCAGTGGGGACTGGAACACTGAAGCTTTCTTT. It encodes CASSGDWNTEAFF.

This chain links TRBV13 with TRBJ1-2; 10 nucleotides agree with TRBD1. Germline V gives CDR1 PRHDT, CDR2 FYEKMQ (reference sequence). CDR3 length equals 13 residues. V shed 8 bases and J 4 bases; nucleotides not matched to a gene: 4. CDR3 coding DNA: TGTGCCAGCCGGGGACAGGGGACCTATGGCTACACCTTC. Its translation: CASRGQGTYGYTF.

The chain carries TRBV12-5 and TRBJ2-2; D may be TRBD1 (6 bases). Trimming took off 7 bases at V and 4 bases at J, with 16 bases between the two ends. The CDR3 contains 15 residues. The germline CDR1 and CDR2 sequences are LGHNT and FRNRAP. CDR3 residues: CASATYPDSTGELFF. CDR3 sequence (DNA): TGTGCTAGTGCTACATACCCGGACAGCACCGGGGAGCTGTTTTTT.

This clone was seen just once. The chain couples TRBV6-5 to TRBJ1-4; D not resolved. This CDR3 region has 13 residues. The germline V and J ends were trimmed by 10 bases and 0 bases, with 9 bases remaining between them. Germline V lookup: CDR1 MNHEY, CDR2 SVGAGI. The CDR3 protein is CATRGSTNEKLFF. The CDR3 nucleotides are TGTGCCACGCGGGGATCAACTAATGAAAAACTGTTTTTT.

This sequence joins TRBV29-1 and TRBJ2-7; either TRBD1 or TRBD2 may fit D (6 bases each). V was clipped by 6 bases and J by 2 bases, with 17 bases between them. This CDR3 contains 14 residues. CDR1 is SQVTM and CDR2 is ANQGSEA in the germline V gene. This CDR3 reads CSVALRGAPYEQYF. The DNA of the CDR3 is TGCAGCGTGGCCCTTAGGGGGGCCCCCTACGAGCAGTACTTC.

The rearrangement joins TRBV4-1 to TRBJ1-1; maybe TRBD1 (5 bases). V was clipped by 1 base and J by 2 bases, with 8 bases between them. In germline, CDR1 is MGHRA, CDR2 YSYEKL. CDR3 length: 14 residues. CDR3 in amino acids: CASSQGGRNTEAFF. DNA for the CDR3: TGCGCCAGCAGCCAAGGGGGACGTAACACTGAAGCTTTCTTT.